The TCR beta chain under discussion was sequenced for a study of blood T cell repertoires in COVID-19. Trimming pared 6 bases from V and 4 bases from J, leaving 7 bases between. This CDR3 has 12 residues. Germline V gene lookup returns CDR1 SNHLY and CDR2 FYNNEI. TCRdb keeps only in-frame clones here, not all; method: immunoSEQ multiplex PCR. This table holds some 180,000 clones, 76% found once. The chain joins TRBV2 to TRBJ2-1; perhaps TRBD2 as D (5 bases). The receptor's source is a woman between 50 and 59 years old with active or convalescent COVID-19. The sequencing input was peripheral blood. This CDR3 is CASRRAYNEQFF. The CDR3 DNA sequence: TGTGCCAGCAGGCGGGCATACAATGAGCAGTTCTTC.